The source of this T cell receptor (beta chain) is a study of blood T cell repertoires in COVID-19. In the study overall: From the United States, Italy and Spain came samples of acute and convalescent COVID-19.

Authors' data handling: How many nucleated cells were present was estimated from reference gene primer amplification. Method: immunoSEQ multiplex PCR; TCRdb's copy keeps in-frame clones and lacks some. V and J calls and clone size are copied from that table; D and trimming were computed from the DNA. The data contain roughly 350,000 clones, about 90% of them singletons. This clone was picked up one time. Those enrolled in Seattle joined during active infection and were followed longitudinally afterward. In germline, CDR1 is SNHLY, CDR2 FYNNEI. The junction had 15 bases not matched to a gene; V was cut back by 7 bases and J by 8 bases. The CDR3 runs 15 residues.

What was sequenced was peripheral blood. The sequence was obtained from a woman in her thirties with COVID-19, enrolled during active disease. The rearrangement links TRBV2 to TRBJ2-3; 7 positions agree with TRBD2. This chain's CDR3 is CASKGVDSPGGTQYF. The DNA for the CDR3 is TGTGCCAGCAAAGGTGTCGACTCCCCGGGAGGTACGCAGTATTTT.